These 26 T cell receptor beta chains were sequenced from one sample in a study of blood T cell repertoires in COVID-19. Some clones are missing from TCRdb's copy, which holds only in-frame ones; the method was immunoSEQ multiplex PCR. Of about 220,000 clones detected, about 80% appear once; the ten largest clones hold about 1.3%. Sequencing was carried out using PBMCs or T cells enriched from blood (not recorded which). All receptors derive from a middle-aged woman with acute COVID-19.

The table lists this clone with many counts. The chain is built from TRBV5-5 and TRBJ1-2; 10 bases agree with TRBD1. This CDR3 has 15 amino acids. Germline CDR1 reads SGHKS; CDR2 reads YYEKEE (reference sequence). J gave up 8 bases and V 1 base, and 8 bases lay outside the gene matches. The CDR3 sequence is CASSLLGQGLNGYTF. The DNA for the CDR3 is TGTGCCAGCAGCTTGTTGGGACAGGGGTTGAACGGCTACACCTTC.

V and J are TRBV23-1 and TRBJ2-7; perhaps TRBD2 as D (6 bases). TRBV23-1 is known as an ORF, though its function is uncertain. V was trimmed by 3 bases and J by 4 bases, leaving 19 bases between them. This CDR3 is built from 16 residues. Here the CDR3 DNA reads TGCGCCAGCAGTCACAAGGGACTCCCCTCAGGGTACGAGCAGTACTTC. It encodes CASSHKGLPSGYEQYF.

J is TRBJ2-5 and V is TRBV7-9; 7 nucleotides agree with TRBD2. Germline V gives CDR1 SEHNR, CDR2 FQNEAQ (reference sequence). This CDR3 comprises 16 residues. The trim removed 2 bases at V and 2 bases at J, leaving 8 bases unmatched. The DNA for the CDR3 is TGTGCCAGCAGCTTAAGTATAGGACTAGGGCAAGAGACCCAGTACTTC. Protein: CASSLSIGLGQETQYF.

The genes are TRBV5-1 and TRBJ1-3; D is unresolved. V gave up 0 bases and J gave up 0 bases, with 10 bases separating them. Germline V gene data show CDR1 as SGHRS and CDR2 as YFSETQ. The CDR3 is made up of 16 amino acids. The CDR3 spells CASSLASPSSGNTIYF. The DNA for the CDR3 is TGCGCCAGCAGCTTGGCCAGTCCCTCCTCTGGAAACACCATATATTTT.

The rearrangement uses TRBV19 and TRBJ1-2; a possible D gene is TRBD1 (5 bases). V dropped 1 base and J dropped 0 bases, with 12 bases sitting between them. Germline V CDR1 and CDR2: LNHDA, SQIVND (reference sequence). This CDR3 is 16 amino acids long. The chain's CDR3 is CASSIGTDTPNYGYTF. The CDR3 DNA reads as TGTGCCAGTAGTATAGGGACGGACACCCCTAACTATGGCTACACCTTC.

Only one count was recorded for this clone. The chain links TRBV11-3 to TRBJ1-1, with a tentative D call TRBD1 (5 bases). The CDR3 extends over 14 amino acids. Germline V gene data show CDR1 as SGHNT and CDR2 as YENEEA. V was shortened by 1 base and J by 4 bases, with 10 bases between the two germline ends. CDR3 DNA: TGTGCCAGCAGCTTAGGGGGGGACCTCACTGAAGCTTTCTTT. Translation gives CASSLGGDLTEAFF.

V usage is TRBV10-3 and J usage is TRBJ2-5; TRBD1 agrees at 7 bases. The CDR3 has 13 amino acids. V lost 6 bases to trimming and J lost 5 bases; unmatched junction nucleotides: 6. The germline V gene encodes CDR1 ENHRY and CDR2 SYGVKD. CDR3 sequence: CAIRGTVGETQYF. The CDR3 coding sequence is TGTGCCATCAGGGGGACAGTCGGCGAGACCCAGTACTTC.

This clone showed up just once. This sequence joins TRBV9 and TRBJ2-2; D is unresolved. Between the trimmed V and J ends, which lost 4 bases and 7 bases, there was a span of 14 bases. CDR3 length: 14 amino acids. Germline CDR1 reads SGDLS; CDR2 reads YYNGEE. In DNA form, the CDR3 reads TGTGCCAGCAGCCGCACGGGTATGGGCGGGGAGCTGTTTTTT. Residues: CASSRTGMGGELFF.

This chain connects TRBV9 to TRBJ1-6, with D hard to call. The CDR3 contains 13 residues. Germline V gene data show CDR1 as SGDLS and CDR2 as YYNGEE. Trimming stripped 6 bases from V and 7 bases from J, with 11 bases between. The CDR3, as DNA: TGTGCCAGCAAGGGCGCGGGAAATTCACCCCTCCACTTT. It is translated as CASKGAGNSPLHF.

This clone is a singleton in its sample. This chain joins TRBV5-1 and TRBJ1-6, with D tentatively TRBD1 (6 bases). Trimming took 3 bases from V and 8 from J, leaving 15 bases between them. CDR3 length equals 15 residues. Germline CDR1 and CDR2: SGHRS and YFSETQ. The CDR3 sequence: CASSSTGRWDSPLHF. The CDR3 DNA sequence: TGCGCCAGCAGCTCCACAGGGCGGTGGGATTCACCCCTCCACTTT.

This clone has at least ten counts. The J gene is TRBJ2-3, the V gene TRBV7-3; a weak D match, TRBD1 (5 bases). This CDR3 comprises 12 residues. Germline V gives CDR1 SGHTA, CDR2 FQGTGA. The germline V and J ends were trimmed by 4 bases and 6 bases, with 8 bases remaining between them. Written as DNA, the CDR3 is TGTGCCAGCAGCTCGTCAGGGGATACGCAGTATTTT. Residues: CASSSSGDTQYF.

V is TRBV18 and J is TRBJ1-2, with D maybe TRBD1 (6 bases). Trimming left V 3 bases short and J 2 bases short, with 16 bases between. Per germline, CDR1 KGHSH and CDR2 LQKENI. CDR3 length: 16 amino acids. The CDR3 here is CASSPARGRGNYGYTF. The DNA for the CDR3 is TGTGCCAGCTCACCGGCGCGGGGGCGAGGGAACTATGGCTACACCTTC.

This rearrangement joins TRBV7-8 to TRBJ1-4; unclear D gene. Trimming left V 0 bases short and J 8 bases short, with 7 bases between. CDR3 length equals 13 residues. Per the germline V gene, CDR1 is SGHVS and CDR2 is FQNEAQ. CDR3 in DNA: TGTGCCAGCAGCTTAGCGTACGGGGAAAAACTGTTTTTT. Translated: CASSLAYGEKLFF.

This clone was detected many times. The CDR3 nucleotides are TGTGCCACCAGTGACACGACAGGGGACAACCAGCCCCAGCATTTT. Protein: CATSDTTGDNQPQHF. The chain couples TRBV24-1 to TRBJ1-5; TRBD1 aligns across 8 bases. Germline assignment: CDR1 KGHDR and CDR2 SFDVKD. J was trimmed by 7 bases and V by 4 bases; bases with no gene match: 8. The CDR3 is 15 residues long.

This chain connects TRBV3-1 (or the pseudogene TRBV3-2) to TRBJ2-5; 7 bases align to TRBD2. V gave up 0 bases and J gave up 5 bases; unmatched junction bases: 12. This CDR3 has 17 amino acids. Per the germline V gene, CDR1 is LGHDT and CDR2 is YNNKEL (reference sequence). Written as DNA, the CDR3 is TGTGCCAGCAGCCAAGATCTGCTAGCGGAGGCCCCGGAGACCCAGTACTTC. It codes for CASSQDLLAEAPETQYF.

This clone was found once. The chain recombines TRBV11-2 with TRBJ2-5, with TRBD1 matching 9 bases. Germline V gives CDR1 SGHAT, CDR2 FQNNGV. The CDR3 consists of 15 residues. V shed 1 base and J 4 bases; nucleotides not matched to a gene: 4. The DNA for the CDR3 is TGTGCCAGCAGCTTAGTTATGGGACAGGGAGAGACCCAGTACTTC. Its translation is CASSLVMGQGETQYF.

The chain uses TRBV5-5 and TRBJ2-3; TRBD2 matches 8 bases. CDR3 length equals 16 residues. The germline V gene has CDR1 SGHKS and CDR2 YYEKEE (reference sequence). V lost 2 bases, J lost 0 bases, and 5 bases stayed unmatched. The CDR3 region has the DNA TGTGCCAGCAGCTTCGCGGGAGGCCTGAGCACAGATACGCAGTATTTT. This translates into CASSFAGGLSTDTQYF. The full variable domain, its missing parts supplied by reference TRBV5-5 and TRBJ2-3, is DAGVTQSPTHLIKTRGQQVTLRCSPISGHKSVSWYQQVLGQGPQFIFQYYEKEERGRGNFPDRFSARQFPNYSSELNVNALLLGDSALYLCASSFAGGLSTDTQYFGPGTRLTVL.

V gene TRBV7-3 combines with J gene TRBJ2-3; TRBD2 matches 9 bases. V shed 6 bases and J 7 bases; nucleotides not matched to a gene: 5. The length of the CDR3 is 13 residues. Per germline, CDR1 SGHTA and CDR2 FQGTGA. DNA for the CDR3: TGTGCCAGCAGTCAGCTAGCGGGGCATACGCAGTATTTT. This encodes CASSQLAGHTQYF.

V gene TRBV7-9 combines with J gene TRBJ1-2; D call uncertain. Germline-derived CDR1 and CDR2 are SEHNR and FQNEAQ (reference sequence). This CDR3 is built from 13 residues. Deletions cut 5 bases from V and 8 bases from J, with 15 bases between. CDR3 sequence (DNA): TGTGCCAGCAGCCTACCCGCTCCCACGGGCTACACCTTC. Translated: CASSLPAPTGYTF. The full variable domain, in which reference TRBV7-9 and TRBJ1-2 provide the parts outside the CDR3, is DTGVSQNPRHKITKRGQNVTFRCDPISEHNRLYWYRQTLGQGPEFLTYFQNEAQLEKSRLLSDRFSAERPKGSFSTLEIQRTEQGDSAMYLCASSLPAPTGYTFGSGTRLTVV.

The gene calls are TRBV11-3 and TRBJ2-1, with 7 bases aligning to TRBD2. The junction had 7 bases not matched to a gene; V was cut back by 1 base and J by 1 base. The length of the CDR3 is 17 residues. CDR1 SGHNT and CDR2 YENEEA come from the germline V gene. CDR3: CASSLAGGRGSYNEQFF. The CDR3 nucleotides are TGTGCCAGCAGCTTAGCGGGAGGTCGGGGGTCCTACAATGAGCAGTTCTTC.

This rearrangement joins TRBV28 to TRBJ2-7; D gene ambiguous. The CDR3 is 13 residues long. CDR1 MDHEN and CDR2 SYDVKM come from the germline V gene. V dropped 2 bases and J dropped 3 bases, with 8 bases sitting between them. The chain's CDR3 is CASSLRHIYEQYF. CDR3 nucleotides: TGTGCCAGCAGTTTAAGACACATCTACGAGCAGTACTTC.

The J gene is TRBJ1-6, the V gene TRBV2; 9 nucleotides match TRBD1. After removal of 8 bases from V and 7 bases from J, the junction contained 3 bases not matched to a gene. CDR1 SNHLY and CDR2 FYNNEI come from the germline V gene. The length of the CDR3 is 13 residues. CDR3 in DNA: TGTGCCAGCCAGACAGGGGGGAATTCACCCCTCCACTTT. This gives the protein CASQTGGNSPLHF.

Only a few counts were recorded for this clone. The CDR3 region is CASSEQGFGNQPQHF. The DNA of the CDR3 is TGTGCCAGCAGCGAACAGGGGTTCGGGAATCAGCCCCAGCATTTT. The chain recombines TRBV9 with TRBJ1-5, with TRBD1 matching 7 bases. CDR1 is SGDLS and CDR2 is YYNGEE in the germline V gene. This CDR3 is built from 15 residues. V lost 3 bases to trimming and J lost 4 bases; unmatched junction nucleotides: 7.

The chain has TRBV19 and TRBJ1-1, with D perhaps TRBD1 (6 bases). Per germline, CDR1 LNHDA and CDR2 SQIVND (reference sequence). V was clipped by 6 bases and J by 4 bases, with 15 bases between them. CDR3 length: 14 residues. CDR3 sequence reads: CASRPPKGGTEAFF. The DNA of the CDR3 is TGTGCCAGTAGACCCCCTAAAGGGGGCACTGAAGCTTTCTTT.

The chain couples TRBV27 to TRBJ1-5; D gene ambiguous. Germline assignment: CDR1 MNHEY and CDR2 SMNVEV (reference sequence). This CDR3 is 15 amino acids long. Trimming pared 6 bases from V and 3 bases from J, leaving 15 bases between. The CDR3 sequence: CASSNDGLVNQPQHF. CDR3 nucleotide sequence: TGTGCCAGCAGCAACGACGGACTGGTCAATCAGCCCCAGCATTTT.

The CDR3 loop reads CASRQGRTGELFF. The CDR3 DNA is TGTGCCAGCAGACAGGGGAGAACCGGGGAGCTGTTTTTT. V gene TRBV27 combines with J gene TRBJ2-2; TRBD1 matches at 7 bases. V lost 6 bases and J lost 5; bases outside the gene matches: 3. The CDR3 is 13 residues long. Per germline, CDR1 MNHEY and CDR2 SMNVEV (reference sequence).